The 20 T cell receptor beta chains listed next were all sequenced from one sample in a study of CD8+ T cells in alopecia areata. cDNA reverse transcribed from extracted RNA served as the sequencing template. Sequenced by immunoSEQ multiplex PCR; TCRdb stores in-frame clones only, minus some. In the table there are around 180,000 clones, around three fifths of which are singletons. Treatment noted: oral pan-JAK inhibitor, 5-10 mg twice daily. Sequencing used CD4+ T cells sorted from blood, obtained at week 24, from a patient treated with tofacitinib. These receptors were collected from a human donor with alopecia areata.

This clone was seen a handful of times. This rearrangement joins TRBV10-2 to TRBJ2-2; unclear D gene. This CDR3 has 13 residues. V gave up 6 bases and J gave up 6 bases, with 11 bases separating them. Germline V CDR1 and CDR2: WSHSY, SAAADI. The CDR3 sequence is CASRLDQPGELFF. CDR3 DNA sequence: TGCGCCAGCAGACTCGATCAGCCCGGGGAGCTGTTTTTT.

The V gene is TRBV4-3, the J gene TRBJ1-1, with D possibly matching TRBD1 (6 bases). V lost 4 bases to trimming and J lost 5 bases, with 17 bases between them. The germline V gene has CDR1 LGHNA and CDR2 YSLEER. The CDR3 contains 15 residues. This chain's CDR3 is CASSPTGSGATEAFF. CDR3 nucleotides: TGCGCCAGCAGCCCCACAGGGTCCGGGGCGACTGAAGCTTTCTTT.

The V call is TRBV30, the J call TRBJ1-2; D is undetermined. The ends were cut back, 8 bases at V and 6 bases at J, with 13 bases in the middle. Germline values: CDR1 GTSNPN, CDR2 SVGIG (reference sequence). CDR3 size: 11 residues. The CDR3, as DNA: TGTGCCGGCCGGTGGGGTAATGGCTACACCTTC. Protein: CAGRWGNGYTF.

The chain links TRBV30 to TRBJ2-7; D is unclear. Trimming cost V 0 bases and J 5 bases, with 8 bases left between them. This CDR3 region has 12 residues. Germline CDR1 GTSNPN, CDR2 SVGIG (reference sequence). The CDR3 DNA sequence: TGTGCCTGGAGTGTAATAGGACACGAGCAGTACTTC. Translation: CAWSVIGHEQYF.

This clone was counted a few times. V gene TRBV7-2 combines with J gene TRBJ2-3; D uncertain. The V gene's germline CDR1 is SGHTA and CDR2 FQGNSA. V lost 5 bases and J 4 bases, leaving 7 bases between the germline ends. There are 12 residues in the CDR3. This CDR3 reads CASSPSPDTQYF. In DNA, the CDR3 is TGTGCCAGCAGCCCTTCCCCAGATACGCAGTATTTT.

The chain uses TRBV2 and TRBJ2-2; 9 nucleotides match TRBD2. This CDR3 is built from 15 residues. The germline V gene encodes CDR1 SNHLY and CDR2 FYNNEI. After removal of 7 bases from V and 4 bases from J, the junction contained 7 bases not matched to a gene. This CDR3 reads CASTRLAGFTGELFF. The DNA for the CDR3 is TGTGCCAGCACGAGGCTAGCGGGGTTCACCGGGGAGCTGTTTTTT.

CDR3 in DNA: TGCAGCGTTGTTGCGGGCCCTAGCACAGATACGCAGTATTTT. Protein product: CSVVAGPSTDTQYF. The chain combines TRBV29-1 with TRBJ2-3, with D possibly matching TRBD2 (5 bases). The CDR3 is made up of 14 amino acids. Germline CDR1 is SQVTM and CDR2 is ANQGSEA. Trimming took 4 bases from V and 0 from J, leaving 11 bases between them.

This clone was detected only a few times. The chain uses TRBV2 and TRBJ2-6; 8 bases are shared with TRBD1. J was trimmed by 4 bases and V by 6 bases; bases with no gene match: 8. This CDR3 spans 16 amino acids. Per the germline V gene, CDR1 is SNHLY and CDR2 is FYNNEI. The CDR3 loop reads CASSQTTGVGANVLTF. CDR3 in DNA: TGTGCCAGCAGCCAAACGACAGGGGTGGGGGCCAACGTCCTGACTTTC.

V gene TRBV29-1 combines with J gene TRBJ2-2; the D is unclear. Germline V CDR1 and CDR2: SQVTM, ANQGSEA. This CDR3 spans 12 amino acids. With 6 bases removed from V and 5 bases from J, the gap between germline ends came to 10 bases. The chain's CDR3 is CSVKRWTGELFF. DNA of the CDR3: TGCAGCGTCAAACGTTGGACCGGGGAGCTGTTTTTT.

The chain couples TRBV29-1 to TRBJ2-3; TRBD1 aligns across 8 bases. Germline V gives CDR1 SQVTM, CDR2 ANQGSEA. This CDR3 region has 15 residues. Trimming cost V 5 bases and J 0 bases; bases outside gene matches: 7. CDR3 coding DNA: TGCAGCGTTCAGGGGACAGGAAGAAGCACAGATACGCAGTATTTT. It translates to CSVQGTGRSTDTQYF.

This clone was detected a few times. This chain uses TRBV19 with TRBJ1-1; 8 bases align to TRBD1. In germline, CDR1 is LNHDA, CDR2 SQIVND (reference sequence). Germline trimming cut 8 bases from V and 5 bases from J; bases unmatched to any gene: 10. The CDR3 totals 14 residues. The CDR3: CASGLGQVSTEAFF. CDR3 nucleotide sequence: TGTGCCAGTGGCTTGGGACAGGTCTCAACTGAAGCTTTCTTT.

The genes are TRBV7-3 and TRBJ2-3; D may match TRBD1 or TRBD2 (5 bases each). Germline CDR1 reads SGHTA; CDR2 reads FQGTGA. This CDR3 region has 14 residues. Trimming stripped 3 bases from V and 2 bases from J, with 9 bases between. CDR3 region: CASSFRGATDTQYF. CDR3 coding DNA: TGTGCCAGCAGCTTCAGAGGGGCCACAGATACGCAGTATTTT.

This clone was seen more than once but under ten times. This chain uses TRBV7-2 with TRBJ1-4, with D uncertain. Trimming removed 2 bases at V and 0 bases at J, with 7 bases between. This CDR3 contains 15 residues. CDR1 is SGHTA and CDR2 is FQGNSA in the germline V gene. The CDR3 loop reads CASSLQVATNEKLFF. As DNA, the CDR3 is TGTGCCAGCAGCTTACAAGTTGCAACTAATGAAAAACTGTTTTTT.

This clone was counted between two and nine times. The genes are TRBV29-1 and TRBJ2-3; D possibly corresponds to TRBD2 (6 bases). The V end lost 7 bases, the J end lost 0 bases, and 20 bases lay between the germline ends. CDR1 and CDR2 from the germline V gene are SQVTM and ANQGSEA. The CDR3 has 16 amino acids. In nucleotides, the CDR3 is TGCAGCGGGAGGAGGGGAACGGTGTCTAGCACAGATACGCAGTATTTT. Encoded protein: CSGRRGTVSSTDTQYF.

V is TRBV7-9 and J is TRBJ2-4; D might be TRBD2 (6 bases). The germline V gene encodes CDR1 SEHNR and CDR2 FQNEAQ (reference sequence). CDR3 length: 14 amino acids. V lost 0 bases and J lost 7, with 10 bases in between. CDR3 sequence reads: CASSLAGTRNIQYF. The CDR3 DNA reads as TGTGCCAGCAGCTTAGCCGGGACTCGGAACATTCAGTACTTC.

The V and J genes are TRBV11-2 and TRBJ1-2; D is unresolved. V dropped 5 bases and J dropped 0 bases, with 7 bases sitting between them. This CDR3 has 13 residues. Germline CDR1 reads SGHAT; CDR2 reads FQNNGV. Written as DNA, the CDR3 is TGTGCCAGCAGCCCCCAGGCTAACTATGGCTACACCTTC. It specifies CASSPQANYGYTF.

The chain employs TRBV5-4 and TRBJ2-7; weak D call: TRBD2 (5 bases). The CDR3 is 13 residues long. The germline gives CDR1 SGHNT, CDR2 YYREEE (reference sequence). Deletions cut 0 bases from V and 4 bases from J, with 8 bases between. This CDR3 reads CASSLVGSYEQYF. The DNA of the CDR3 is TGTGCCAGCAGCTTGGTAGGGAGTTACGAGCAGTACTTC. Full variable domain (missing parts from reference TRBV5-4 and TRBJ2-7): ETGVTQSPTHLIKTRGQQVTLRCSSQSGHNTVSWYQQALGQGPQFIFQYYREEENGRGNFPPRFSGLQFPNYSSELNVNALELDDSALYLCASSLVGSYEQYFGPGTRLTVT.

The rearrangement links TRBV5-1 to TRBJ1-1; TRBD1 agrees at 10 bases. The CDR3 spans 16 residues. In germline, CDR1 is SGHRS, CDR2 YFSETQ. After removal of 4 bases from V and 4 bases from J, the junction contained 10 bases not matched to a gene. The CDR3 bases are TGCGCCAGCAGCCCGCGACAGGGGGCCTTGGGCACTGAAGCTTTCTTT. It codes for CASSPRQGALGTEAFF. Full variable domain (missing parts from reference TRBV5-1 and TRBJ1-1): KAGVTQTPRYLIKTRGQQVTLSCSPISGHRSVSWYQQTPGQGLQFLFEYFSETQRNKGNFPGRFSGRQFSNSRSEMNVSTLELGDSALYLCASSPRQGALGTEAFFGQGTRLTVV.

This clone has more than one count but fewer than ten. The chain is built from TRBV7-8 and TRBJ1-1; no definite D call. V was clipped by 5 bases and J by 1 base, with 11 bases between them. CDR1 is SGHVS and CDR2 is FQNEAQ in the germline V gene. This CDR3 is built from 14 residues. As DNA, the CDR3 is TGTGCCAGCAGCCCGGGGTTGGGGAACACTGAAGCTTTCTTT. Protein product: CASSPGLGNTEAFF.

This clone appeared a few times. The gene calls are TRBV7-3 and TRBJ2-2; 11 bases match TRBD2. CDR3 size: 15 residues. V was clipped by 5 bases and J by 4 bases; unmatched bases: 3. CDR1 and CDR2 from the germline V gene are SGHTA and FQGTGA. CDR3 DNA sequence: TGTGCCAGCAGCCCCGGGACTAGCGGCACCGGGGAGCTGTTTTTT. Protein product: CASSPGTSGTGELFF.